Described below is a single T cell receptor (beta chain) sequence and its context. What it recognizes is unknown. This sample is drawn from a study of CD8+ T cells in alopecia areata. Study overall: A regimen of oral tofacitinib, 5 to 10 mg twice daily, was given to treated patients. Whole-study results and caveats: TCRs were shared less clearly across patients than in mice, possibly for HLA-related reasons. Normal-skin resident alphabeta T cells also appear among scalp sample sequences.

From alopecia areata patients, lesional scalp punch biopsies and peripheral blood were collected. Reverse transcription of extracted RNA yielded cDNA, which provided the sequencing template. Profiled with immunoSEQ multiplex PCR; TCRdb holds only in-frame clones, not every one. The data hold 200,000 to 250,000 clones, with around 67% observed a single time. This sequence was found in a human donor with alopecia areata. The sample here was CD4+ T cells sorted from blood, taken at week 0.

The chain's CDR3 is CSTSSGANVLTF. The CDR3 region has the DNA TGCAGCACGAGCTCTGGGGCCAACGTCCTGACTTTC. The J gene is TRBJ2-6, the V gene TRBV29-1; no reliable D call. Germline-derived CDR1 and CDR2 are SQVTM and ANQGSEA. This CDR3 contains 12 residues. V shed 8 bases and J shed 0 bases, with 5 bases lying between them.